This T cell receptor beta chain was sequenced for a study of blood T cell repertoires in COVID-19 (dated by TCRdb to the early 2020s). With respect to the entire study: The collaborator samples originated in the United States, Italy and Spain and spanned the acute and convalescent phases of COVID-19. A de-identified subject ID, COVID-19 status, age in years and sex were almost always included in the sample metadata. The dataset comprised deeply sampled blood TCRbeta repertoires from subjects exposed to, actively infected with, or recovered from COVID-19. The repertoires were released in a freely available public database intended as a resource for research on the immune response to SARS-CoV-2. The samples were drawn from the first 160 participants of the ongoing ImmuneRACE study and from 1,254 subjects provided by 6 global collaborators. The prospective study material was composed of cDNA or gDNA derived from T cells, B-cell-depleted T cells, or PBMCs. Where available, HLA class I and class II types were taken from metadata supplied by the sample provider and were not determined by assay-based typing. Overall study outcomes, separate from this receptor: The amount of clinical and demographic metadata varied by source and participant and was provided uncurated.

TCRbeta CDR3 regions were amplified from genomic DNA using the immunoSEQ Assay, a bias-controlled multiplex PCR. The paper's processing steps were these. Within the assay, amplification of reference gene primers was used to estimate how many nucleated cells each sample contained. Sequence reads were collapsed and filtered to measure the absolute abundance of every unique TCRbeta CDR3 rearrangement. For each sample, productive Simpson clonality was calculated as the square root of Simpson's diversity index over productive rearrangements. TCRdb re-hosts the immuneACCESS table, in-frame sequences only. Its copies lack some clones; in the studies checked, an unresolved V gene accounts for under half of them, and the cause for the rest is not known. That table supplies the V and J calls and clone size; D and trimming were determined from the DNA. Within this sample are some 250,000 clones, with more than 70% of them counted one time only. The ten biggest clones cover roughly 8.7% of the sample.

Comments on this clone: No cognate antigen has been identified for it. No base quality values were provided; no much bigger clone lies one nucleotide off.

CDR1 and CDR2, per the germline V gene (reference sequence), are MNHEY and SMNVEV. V is reduced by 6 bases and J by 0 bases, leaving a spacing of 19 bases between them. The CDR3 contains 17 residues, cysteine and phenylalanine counted. The retained sequence is limited to the CDR3, 51 bases, with the frame set at the first base. Whole blood was collected in K2EDTA tubes by collaborating institutions according to the institutions' own protocols. Collaborator samples were shipped for TCRbeta analysis as frozen whole blood, isolated PBMCs, or DNA extracted from either sample type. In this chain, TRBV27 is recombined with TRBJ2-3; TRBD1 could be the D gene, as 6 bases match. The receptor comes from a man aged 35-49 years with active or convalescent COVID-19. What was sequenced was peripheral blood. The nucleotide sequence is given as TGTGCCAGCAGCTTAAACCCGACACAGGGAAGCACAGATACGCAGTATTTT. It codes for CASSLNPTQGSTDTQYF.